The 2 T cell receptor beta chains below all came from one sample that was sequenced in a study of OX40 agonist ivuxolimab in advanced cancers. The method was the immunoSEQ multiplex PCR assay. TCRdb took over this immuneACCESS table, retaining in-frame rearrangements with V and J assigned. Such tables are incomplete; in checked studies, under half of the missing clones stem from an unresolved V gene, and the remainder is unexplained. A total of 55,000 to 70,000 clones appear in this sample, roughly 83% of them only once. Roughly 2.8% of the sample is taken by the ten largest. This material consisted of CD4+ or CD8+ T cells sorted from blood, taken in a trial of the OX40 agonist ivuxolimab. The receptors here all came from an adult with an advanced solid tumor such as melanoma, head and neck, liver or kidney cancer.

The chain has TRBV28 and TRBJ1-6; TRBD1 agrees at 7 bases. The germline V gene encodes CDR1 MDHEN and CDR2 SYDVKM. Trimming took 9 bases from V and 8 from J; bases not matched to a gene: 10. The CDR3 is made up of 14 amino acids. The CDR3 protein is CASQTGSRDSPLHF. In DNA form, the CDR3 reads TGTGCCAGTCAGACAGGGAGCCGTGATTCACCCCTCCACTTT.

This sequence joins TRBV2 and TRBJ2-1, with 8 nucleotides matching TRBD1. Germline V gene data show CDR1 as SNHLY and CDR2 as FYNNEI. V dropped 7 bases and J dropped 5; count of bases not matched to a gene: 10. CDR3 length equals 15 residues. The CDR3: CASTRTGNTNNEQFF. The CDR3 DNA reads as TGTGCCAGCACCCGGACAGGGAACACCAACAATGAGCAGTTCTTC.